The 11 T cell receptor beta chains below come from one sample, sequenced in a study of blood T cells in healthy people across ages. The use of a sample-barcoded 5' primer and a J-beta primer mix characterized a second PCR of roughly 7 to 12 cycles. In TCRdb, the 5' RACE reads were re-called with MiXCR into one record per CDR3 protein. The repertoire holds approximately 900,000 distinct CDR3 sequences, with 25% to 35% as singletons. These records were also assigned to another study, of T cells of mothers and their children.

Sequencing input: blood. The receptors derive from a woman aged 35 to 49 in good health.

The chain is built from TRBV7-2 and TRBJ1-2; D possibly corresponds to TRBD1 (5 bases). Germline lookup yields CDR1 SGHTA and CDR2 FQGNSA. Deletions cut 8 bases from V and 2 bases from J, with 12 bases between. The CDR3 length is 13 residues. CDR3 amino acids: CASARQKNYGYTF. The CDR3 region has the DNA TGTGCCAGCGCCAGACAGAAAAACTATGGCTACACCTTC.

A single count supports this clonotype. This chain uses TRBV12-3 or TRBV12-4 with TRBJ2-3; 9 nucleotides agree with TRBD2. The length of the CDR3 is 17 residues. Trimming at V came to 3 bases and at J to 4 bases, leaving 11 bases not matched to a gene. The CDR3 region has the DNA TGTGCCAGCAGTTTCAGCCGCCTAGCGGGGAGAGCAGATACGCAGTATTTT. Translation: CASSFSRLAGRADTQYF.

Comments on this clonotype: This could be a read error, since a much larger clone is one nucleotide away. The V and J genes are TRBV28 and TRBJ2-5, with 10 bases aligning to TRBD2. The last part of the DNA fits TRBJ2-7 better; the J call may be wrong. CDR3 length: 20 amino acids. The germline gives CDR1 MDHEN, CDR2 SYDVKM. Here the CDR3 reads CATPREGGSGGSPEENEQYF. The CDR3 bases are TGTGCCACCCCTCGGGAGGGGGGTAGCGGGGGGTCCCCCGAGGAGAACGAGCAGTACTTC.

This clonotype was counted only a few times. The chain combines TRBV5-1 with TRBJ1-2; D ambiguous. The CDR3 contains 13 residues. CDR1 and CDR2 (germline): SGHRS, YFSETQ. The ends were cut back, 3 bases at V and 4 bases at J, with 10 bases in the middle. The CDR3 reads CASSSIPTYGYTF. The DNA for the CDR3 is TGCGCCAGCAGCTCGATACCCACCTATGGCTACACCTTC. Drawing the rest from reference TRBV5-1 and TRBJ1-2, the complete variable domain is KAGVTQTPRYLIKTRGQQVTLSCSPISGHRSVSWYQQTPGQGLQFLFEYFSETQRNKGNFPGRFSGRQFSNSRSEMNVSTLELGDSALYLCASSSIPTYGYTFGSGTRLTVV.

A single count supports this clonotype. V is TRBV5-1 and J is TRBJ2-5; 9 bases are shared with TRBD2. The CDR3 contains 17 residues. The V gene's germline CDR1 is SGHRS and CDR2 YFSETQ. The J segment lost 2 bases and the V segment lost 4 bases, leaving 12 bases of the junction unmatched. The CDR3 region has the DNA TGCGCCAGCAGCCCGGGTGCGGCTAGCGGGGTTCAAGAGACCCAGTACTTC. It encodes CASSPGAASGVQETQYF. Filled out from reference TRBV5-1 and TRBJ2-5, the complete variable domain reads KAGVTQTPRYLIKTRGQQVTLSCSPISGHRSVSWYQQTPGQGLQFLFEYFSETQRNKGNFPGRFSGRQFSNSRSEMNVSTLELGDSALYLCASSPGAASGVQETQYFGPGTRLLVL.

The chain combines TRBV6-1 with TRBJ2-7; 10 bases are shared with TRBD1. The CDR3 sequence is 15 residues long. The germline V gene encodes CDR1 MNHNS and CDR2 SASEGT. The ends lost 5 bases at V and 7 bases at J; junction bases unmatched: 11. CDR3 sequence: CASSSPGTGVAEQYF. The CDR3 region has the DNA TGTGCCAGCAGTTCACCGGGGACAGGGGTAGCGGAGCAGTACTTC.

This clonotype was counted many times. This chain joins TRBV3-1 and TRBJ1-6; D gene ambiguous. Trimming took 1 base from V and 9 from J, leaving 4 bases between them. This CDR3 contains 12 residues. Germline CDR1 reads LGHDT; CDR2 reads YNNKEL (reference sequence). The CDR3 spells CASSQGPSPLHF. CDR3 coding DNA: TGTGCCAGCAGCCAAGGTCCTTCACCCCTCCACTTT. The full variable domain, in which reference TRBV3-1 and TRBJ1-6 provide the parts outside the CDR3, is DTAVSQTPKYLVTQMGNDKSIKCEQNLGHDTMYWYKQDSKKFLKIMFSYNNKELIINETVPNRFSPKSPDKAHLNLHINSLELGDSAVYFCASSQGPSPLHFGNGTRLTVT.

This clonotype was seen ten or more times. This sequence joins TRBV7-2 and TRBJ2-7, with TRBD1 matching over 9 bases. This CDR3 is 16 amino acids long. CDR1 is SGHTA and CDR2 is FQGNSA in the germline V gene. With 4 bases clipped from V and 1 base from J, the junction kept 8 bases outside the gene matches. CDR3 in amino acids: CASSSLQGAASYEQYF. CDR3 coding DNA: TGTGCCAGCAGCTCTCTACAGGGGGCGGCTTCCTACGAGCAGTACTTC.

The rearrangement joins TRBV15 to TRBJ2-7; D may correspond to TRBD1 or TRBD2 (6 bases each). Germline V lookup: CDR1 LNHNV, CDR2 YYDKDF (reference sequence). The CDR3 runs 15 residues. Between the trimmed V and J ends, which lost 7 bases and 2 bases, there was a span of 18 bases. The chain's CDR3 is CATTSGAGRPYEQYF. The DNA for the CDR3 is TGTGCCACCACCTCAGGGGCAGGGAGGCCCTACGAGCAGTACTTC.

The table lists this clonotype with a count of one. The rearrangement links TRBV20-1 to TRBJ2-5, with a tentative D call TRBD1 (6 bases). The CDR3 loop spans 16 amino acids. With 0 bases removed from V and 5 bases from J, the gap between germline ends came to 19 bases. Germline CDR1 DFQATT, CDR2 SNEGSKA (reference sequence). CDR3 amino acids: CSARDESDSSWETQYF. Here the CDR3 DNA reads TGCAGTGCTAGAGATGAGTCGGACAGCAGCTGGGAGACCCAGTACTTC.

This clonotype showed up just a few times. The chain uses TRBV28 and TRBJ2-3, with 7 bases lining up with TRBD2. The length of the CDR3 is 13 residues. Germline V CDR1 and CDR2: MDHEN, SYDVKM. Trimming took 8 bases from V and 6 from J; bases not matched to a gene: 8. In DNA form, the CDR3 reads TGTGCCAGCGGGGGAGGGTCGCTTGATACGCAGTATTTT. This gives the protein CASGGGSLDTQYF.